A single sample gave rise to the 18 T cell receptor beta chains below, sequenced in a study of T cell changes during pregnancy in multiple sclerosis. Only in-frame clones appear in the TCRdb table, and some are missing; sequencing was by immunoSEQ multiplex PCR. The repertoire holds 25,000 to 35,000 clones, 80% to 90% seen once, with under 4% in the top ten. The starting material was CD4+ T cells from peripheral blood mononuclear cells, obtained in the first trimester of pregnancy. Receptor source: a female donor in good health, enrolled as a control in a pregnancy study.

The chain recombines TRBV25-1 with TRBJ2-6, with TRBD2 as a possible D gene (5 bases). Trimming took off 6 bases at V and 0 bases at J, with 6 bases between the two ends. This CDR3 has 14 residues. Germline CDR1 and CDR2: MGHDK and SYGVNS. CDR3 coding DNA: TGTGCCAGCAGAGGGAGCTCTGGGGCCAACGTCCTGACTTTC. Translation: CASRGSSGANVLTF.

The CDR3 nucleotides read TGTGCCAGCAGCTTAGATTCACCGAGCACCGGGGAGCTGTTTTTT. It yields the protein CASSLDSPSTGELFF. This chain connects TRBV7-9 to TRBJ2-2; D remains ambiguous. The CDR3 runs 15 residues. Germline V lookup: CDR1 SEHNR, CDR2 FQNEAQ (reference sequence). The V end was cut by 1 base, the J end by 4 bases, with 10 bases between.

V gene TRBV7-8 combines with J gene TRBJ1-5; no reliable D call. V was cut by 3 bases and J by 7 bases, with 16 bases left in between. Germline-derived CDR1 and CDR2 are SGHVS and FQNEAQ. The CDR3 totals 15 residues. The CDR3 bases are TGTGCCAGCAGCTTTTGGGAGGTGAAGGGACAGCCCCAGCATTTT. This translates into CASSFWEVKGQPQHF.

This chain uses TRBV11-2 with TRBJ2-7; a possible D gene is TRBD1 (6 bases). The length of the CDR3 is 15 residues. CDR1 is SGHAT, CDR2 FQNNGV, per germline. V was pared by 2 bases and J by 0 bases, with 11 bases between. CDR3 protein: CASSLMGHSSYEQYF. The CDR3 nucleotides are TGTGCCAGCAGCTTAATGGGACACAGCTCCTACGAGCAGTACTTC.

This chain connects TRBV4-2 to TRBJ2-3, with 10 positions matching TRBD2. CDR1 is LGHNA and CDR2 is YNFKEQ in the germline V gene. The CDR3 contains 18 residues. With V trimmed by 2 bases and J by 4 bases, 12 bases remained unmatched. CDR3 DNA: TGTGCCAGCAGCCAACGTAGAACGAGCGGGGGGGCATCAGATACGCAGTATTTT. Translated, it gives CASSQRRTSGGASDTQYF.

This clone was observed a handful of times. The chain employs TRBV29-1 and TRBJ2-1, with D perhaps matching TRBD2 (6 bases). Germline V gene sequence: CDR1 SQVTM, CDR2 ANQGSEA. The CDR3 has 14 residues. V shed 3 bases and J shed 9 bases, with 18 bases lying between them. The CDR3 reads CSVDNGLTMGEQFF. The CDR3, as DNA: TGCAGCGTTGATAACGGACTAACAATGGGTGAGCAGTTCTTC.

J is TRBJ2-3 and V is TRBV13; possible D gene TRBD2, 7 bases. V dropped 5 bases and J dropped 6 bases, with 18 bases sitting between them. The CDR3 consists of 15 residues. Germline V gene data show CDR1 as PRHDT and CDR2 as FYEKMQ (reference sequence). CDR3 sequence: CASSEGWRGRDTQYF. CDR3 bases: TGTGCCAGCAGCGAAGGATGGCGGGGGCGGGATACGCAGTATTTT.

The V gene is TRBV5-4, the J gene TRBJ2-1; 9 nucleotides line up with TRBD2. Germline V gene data show CDR1 as SGHNT and CDR2 as YYREEE (reference sequence). V shed 4 bases and J 2 bases; nucleotides not matched to a gene: 7. This CDR3 region has 16 residues. The CDR3 nucleotides are TGTGCCAGCAGCGGTGTAGCGGGAGCCACCTACAATGAGCAGTTCTTC. It yields the protein CASSGVAGATYNEQFF.

The V gene is TRBV27, the J gene TRBJ1-4; 11 bases map to TRBD1. The V gene's germline CDR1 is MNHEY and CDR2 SMNVEV (reference sequence). V lost 8 bases and J lost 8; bases outside the gene matches: 7. The CDR3 is 14 amino acids. In DNA form, the CDR3 reads TGTGCCAGCGGGGGACAGGGGGTAGGGGAAAAACTGTTTTTT. Translating it yields CASGGQGVGEKLFF.

The gene calls are TRBV5-6 and TRBJ2-1; D possibly corresponds to TRBD2 (6 bases). Trimming stripped 4 bases from V and 7 bases from J, with 12 bases between. This CDR3 region has 13 residues. From germline, CDR1 is SGHDT and CDR2 YYEEEE. The CDR3 coding sequence is TGTGCCAGCAGCCGGAGGGCACAGAATGAGCAGTTCTTC. Its translation is CASSRRAQNEQFF.

The rearrangement uses TRBV4-1 and TRBJ1-3; 7 bases line up with TRBD1. CDR3 length: 19 residues. Looked up from germline, CDR1 is MGHRA and CDR2 is YSYEKL. The V gene end was trimmed by 0 bases and the J gene end by 4 bases; junction bases not matched to a gene: 15. CDR3 in DNA: TGCGCCAGCAGCCAAGACTACGGGACAGCATCCTTGCGGGGAAACACCATATATTTT. It yields the protein CASSQDYGTASLRGNTIYF.

This clone appeared a single time. V usage is TRBV9 and J usage is TRBJ2-3; D is ambiguous. V was trimmed by 1 base and J by 3 bases, leaving 6 bases between them. CDR1 is SGDLS and CDR2 is YYNGEE in the germline V gene. This CDR3 contains 13 residues. Here the CDR3 reads CASSVLETDTQYF. The CDR3 nucleotides read TGTGCCAGCAGCGTATTGGAGACAGATACGCAGTATTTT.

The chain links TRBV10-2 to TRBJ2-7; D may be TRBD2 (5 bases). Germline assignment: CDR1 WSHSY and CDR2 SAAADI. The CDR3 runs 16 residues. The V gene lost 2 bases and the J gene lost 3 bases, with 17 bases spanning the gap. The CDR3 sequence is CASSERSLPGSYEQYF. The CDR3 nucleotides read TGCGCCAGCAGTGAGAGATCCCTTCCGGGGAGCTACGAGCAGTACTTC.

This chain connects TRBV7-9 to TRBJ1-1; perhaps TRBD1 as D (5 bases). Germline CDR1 is SEHNR and CDR2 is FQNEAQ (reference sequence). The CDR3 is 11 amino acids. V lost 1 base and J 10 bases, leaving 7 bases between the germline ends. CDR3 coding DNA: TGTGCCAGCAGCTTAGGGGGGGGAGCTTTCTTT. This sequence encodes CASSLGGGAFF.

This clone was picked up a small number of times. V and J are TRBV19 and TRBJ2-2; perhaps TRBD1 as D (6 bases). This CDR3 is built from 14 residues. V lost 3 bases and J lost 1, with 6 bases in between. Germline V gives CDR1 LNHDA, CDR2 SQIVND (reference sequence). CDR3: CASSMTGNTGELFF. For the CDR3, the DNA is TGTGCCAGTAGTATGACAGGGAACACCGGGGAGCTGTTTTTT.

A single count supports this clone. J is TRBJ1-4 and V is TRBV5-4, with D unclear. This CDR3 is built from 14 residues. The V and J ends lost 0 bases and 4 bases respectively, with 7 bases between them. Germline values: CDR1 SGHNT, CDR2 YYREEE (reference sequence). CDR3 DNA sequence: TGTGCCAGCAGCTTGGACGGGTATAATGAAAAACTGTTTTTT. It yields the protein CASSLDGYNEKLFF.

The CDR3: CASTQGRGTSRFTDTQYF. Here the CDR3 DNA reads TGTGCCAGCACCCAAGGTCGGGGGACTAGCCGTTTCACAGATACGCAGTATTTT. The chain recombines TRBV7-8 with TRBJ2-3, with 9 bases lining up with TRBD2. CDR3 length: 18 amino acids. Per germline, CDR1 SGHVS and CDR2 FQNEAQ. V shed 7 bases and J 2 bases; nucleotides not matched to a gene: 16.

J is TRBJ2-7 and V is TRBV27, with 12 bases fitting TRBD2. V lost 6 bases, J lost 3 bases, and 9 bases stayed unmatched. CDR3 length equals 16 residues. Germline V lookup: CDR1 MNHEY, CDR2 SMNVEV (reference sequence). CDR3 protein: CASRSSGRVSYYEQYF. In DNA form, the CDR3 reads TGTGCCAGCAGGTCTAGCGGGAGGGTATCTTACTACGAGCAGTACTTC.